The 17 T cell receptor beta chains below were found in one sample sequenced in a study of blood T cell repertoires in COVID-19. Data came from immunoSEQ multiplex PCR; TCRdb stores just in-frame clones and leaves some out. The table records about 190,000 clones, around 83% of them present only once. Material: peripheral blood. The receptors originated from a woman in her twenties or thirties with active or convalescent COVID-19.

This sequence joins TRBV5-4 and TRBJ1-1, with D perhaps matching TRBD1 (5 bases). The CDR3 has 14 residues. Trimming removed 0 bases at V and 2 bases at J, with 8 bases between. In germline, CDR1 is SGHNT, CDR2 YYREEE (reference sequence). The chain's CDR3 is CASSLVGLNTEAFF. CDR3 coding DNA: TGTGCCAGCAGCTTGGTGGGACTCAACACTGAAGCTTTCTTT. The whole variable domain, remainder taken from reference TRBV5-4 and TRBJ1-1, is ETGVTQSPTHLIKTRGQQVTLRCSSQSGHNTVSWYQQALGQGPQFIFQYYREEENGRGNFPPRFSGLQFPNYSSELNVNALELDDSALYLCASSLVGLNTEAFFGQGTRLTVV.

This clone has a single count. V and J are TRBV10-3 and TRBJ1-1; D unresolved. Germline CDR1 and CDR2: ENHRY and SYGVKD. CDR3 length: 12 residues. V was cut by 2 bases and J by 2 bases, with 3 bases left in between. CDR3 region: CAISEGNTEAFF. CDR3 DNA sequence: TGTGCCATCAGTGAGGGCAACACTGAAGCTTTCTTT.

This rearrangement joins TRBV19 to TRBJ2-2, with 12 bases fitting TRBD1. CDR3 length: 16 residues. CDR1 and CDR2 from the germline V gene are LNHDA and SQIVND (reference sequence). The ends lost 6 bases at V and 4 bases at J; junction bases unmatched: 6. CDR3 sequence (DNA): TGTGCCAGTAGACCGGGACAGGGGGCTCTCACCGGGGAGCTGTTTTTT. It specifies CASRPGQGALTGELFF.

The chain carries TRBV18 and TRBJ2-5, with TRBD2 as a possible D gene (5 bases). CDR1 is KGHSH and CDR2 is LQKENI in the germline V gene. V gave up 2 bases and J gave up 4 bases, with 20 bases separating them. This CDR3 is built from 17 residues. Here the CDR3 reads CASSPTRAGVGSETQYF. The CDR3 bases are TGTGCCAGCTCACCAACGAGGGCCGGGGTTGGTTCAGAGACCCAGTACTTC.

J is TRBJ1-1 and V is TRBV5-1; 8 bases map to TRBD1. Germline assignment: CDR1 SGHRS and CDR2 YFSETQ. V was clipped by 3 bases and J by 2 bases; unmatched bases: 6. CDR3 size: 15 residues. CDR3: CASSSAGTGNTEAFF. DNA for the CDR3: TGCGCCAGCAGCTCGGCCGGGACAGGAAACACTGAAGCTTTCTTT.

This clone was seen a handful of times. The CDR3 spells CASSSRAHTGELFF. Written as DNA, the CDR3 is TGTGCCAGCAGTAGCAGGGCCCACACCGGGGAGCTGTTTTTT. The V gene is TRBV28, the J gene TRBJ2-2; a possible D gene is TRBD1 (5 bases). The CDR3 length is 14 residues. Looked up from germline, CDR1 is MDHEN and CDR2 is SYDVKM. V lost 5 bases to trimming and J lost 3 bases, with 10 bases between them.

The chain recombines TRBV2 with TRBJ2-7, with 10 bases aligning to TRBD2. The J segment lost 6 bases and the V segment lost 10 bases, leaving 15 bases of the junction unmatched. CDR3 length: 15 amino acids. Looked up from germline, CDR1 is SNHLY and CDR2 is FYNNEI. CDR3 in DNA: TGTGCCACCATTGAAGCGGGAGGGAAGAGGAGCGAGCAGTACTTC. Translation gives CATIEAGGKRSEQYF.

For the CDR3, the DNA is TGTGCCAGTAAACAGGGACAGGGTGGCACCGGGGAGCTGTTTTTT. Its translation: CASKQGQGGTGELFF. The J gene is TRBJ2-2, the V gene TRBV19, with 9 bases identical to TRBD1. Germline CDR1 reads LNHDA; CDR2 reads SQIVND (reference sequence). J was trimmed by 4 bases and V by 7 bases; bases with no gene match: 7. The CDR3 is 15 amino acids.

The chain combines TRBV14 with TRBJ2-1; TRBD2 matches 12 bases. Germline-derived CDR1 and CDR2 are SGHDN and FVKESK. V was clipped by 4 bases and J by 3 bases; unmatched bases: 7. This CDR3 comprises 17 residues. CDR3 bases: TGTGCCAGCAGCCGCCGGGCGACTAGCGGGGGCTACAATGAGCAGTTCTTC. The encoded protein is CASSRRATSGGYNEQFF.

The chain couples TRBV9 to TRBJ1-4; the match to TRBD1 covers 9 bases. Unmatched junction bases numbered 6, after V lost 7 bases and J lost 5 bases. Looked up from germline, CDR1 is SGDLS and CDR2 is YYNGEE. CDR3 size: 14 residues. CDR3 amino acids: CASRGGTGNEKLFF. Written as DNA, the CDR3 is TGTGCCAGCCGCGGGGGGACAGGGAATGAAAAACTGTTTTTT.

This chain joins TRBV9 and TRBJ1-1; TRBD1 matches at 8 bases. Trimming cost V 5 bases and J 3 bases; bases outside gene matches: 9. The CDR3 totals 15 residues. Looked up from germline, CDR1 is SGDLS and CDR2 is YYNGEE. The DNA for the CDR3 is TGTGCCAGCAGACCGACGACAGGGGCCTACACTGAAGCTTTCTTT. Its protein is CASRPTTGAYTEAFF.

The rearrangement links TRBV30 to TRBJ1-2; 9 positions match TRBD1. CDR1 is GTSNPN, CDR2 SVGIG, per germline (reference sequence). V shed 2 bases and J 3 bases; nucleotides not matched to a gene: 7. The CDR3 extends over 15 amino acids. The CDR3 loop is CAWSRGTGSDYGYTF. DNA for the CDR3: TGTGCCTGGAGTAGAGGGACAGGGAGCGACTATGGCTACACCTTC. The full variable domain, with the rest looked up from reference TRBV30 and TRBJ1-2, is SQTIHQWPATLVQPVGSPLSLECTVEGTSNPNLYWYRQAAGRGLQLLFYSVGIGQISSEVPQNLSASRPQDRQFILSSKKLLLSDSGFYLCAWSRGTGSDYGYTFGSGTRLTVV.

The genes are TRBV2 and TRBJ2-1; 9 nucleotides align to TRBD2. V dropped 9 bases and J dropped 6; count of bases not matched to a gene: 6. This CDR3 is 13 amino acids long. Germline V CDR1 and CDR2: SNHLY, FYNNEI. CDR3 DNA sequence: TGTGCCAGGGGGGTAGCGGGAGCCAATGAGCAGTTCTTC. Translated: CARGVAGANEQFF. The full variable domain, in which reference TRBV2 and TRBJ2-1 provide the parts outside the CDR3, is EPEVTQTPSHQVTQMGQEVILRCVPISNHLYFYWYRQILGQKVEFLVSFYNNEISEKSEIFDDQFSVERPDGSNFTLKIRSTKLEDSAMYFCARGVAGANEQFFGPGTRLTVL.

Here the CDR3 reads CASSEARYSPLHF. CDR3 DNA: TGTGCCAGCAGTGAAGCGAGGTACTCACCCCTCCACTTT. This chain uses TRBV6-1 with TRBJ1-6; unclear D gene. Trimming removed 0 bases at V and 10 bases at J, with 7 bases between. This CDR3 region has 13 residues. Germline V gives CDR1 MNHNS, CDR2 SASEGT.

The genes are TRBV9 and TRBJ1-2; D may be TRBD1 (5 bases). The V gene's germline CDR1 is SGDLS and CDR2 YYNGEE. The V gene lost 2 bases and the J gene lost 4 bases, with 15 bases spanning the gap. This CDR3 is 15 amino acids long. As DNA, the CDR3 is TGTGCCAGCAGCGTGGGAGGTCGGGGACCCTATGGCTACACCTTC. Residues: CASSVGGRGPYGYTF.

This clone has more than one count but fewer than ten. The chain combines TRBV6-4 with TRBJ2-5, with D unclear. Trimming removed 0 bases at V and 3 bases at J, with 8 bases between. CDR1 is MRHNA, CDR2 SNTAGT, per germline. The length of the CDR3 is 14 residues. The CDR3 bases are TGTGCCAGCAGTGACTCAAACAGAGAAGAGACCCAGTACTTC. Amino acids: CASSDSNREETQYF.

The chain combines TRBV18 with TRBJ2-2, with 7 bases matching TRBD2. The V gene end was trimmed by 5 bases and the J gene end by 5 bases; junction bases not matched to a gene: 8. Germline CDR1 reads KGHSH; CDR2 reads LQKENI. The CDR3 is 15 residues long. DNA of the CDR3: TGTGCCAGCTCATCTTATAGCGGGCAGACCGGGGAGCTGTTTTTT. This translates into CASSSYSGQTGELFF.